This is a list of T cell receptor beta chains from one sample in a study of a mutant IDH1 vaccine in newly diagnosed glioma. Sequencing used immunoSEQ multiplex PCR; TCRdb keeps in-frame clones, though not all of them. This sample has around 24,000 clones, with roughly 93% found just once. Sequenced here: PBMCs, sampled from a glioma patient treated with radiotherapy, temozolomide or both. All receptors derive from a man in his forties or fifties with glioma. CDR3s leave out the opening cysteine and the closing phenylalanine or tryptophan.

TRBJ2-1,16,TRBV11-2,ASSPPGLAGGFYNEQF
TRBJ1-1,12,TRBV5-3,ARRVRGANTEAF
TRBJ1-1,12,TRBV7-9,ASSLRDADTEAF
TRBJ2-3,9,TRBV20-1,SARYTDTQY
TRBJ1-2,13,TRBV18,ASSPPGQGRYGYT
TRBJ2-6,13,TRBV5-4,ASSPGGSGANVLT
TRBJ1-5,11,TRBV19,ASSTTSNQPQH
TRBJ2-1,13,TRBV11-2,ASSLDLTPGGEQF
TRBJ2-1,13,TRBV7-8,ASSLGQGARNEQF
TRBJ1-6,7,TRBV19,ASGSPLH
TRBJ2-7,13,TRBV5-6,ASSLGLAGAYEQY
TRBJ2-5,11,TRBV5-1,ASSLGREETQY
TRBJ2-2,13,TRBV19,ASTPNRGNTGELF
TRBJ2-1,8,TRBV7-9,ATSRDEQF
TRBJ1-1,11,TRBV5-1,ASSLEQNTEAF
TRBJ1-1,13,TRBV7-2,ASSEKGGRSTEAF
TRBJ2-2,10,TRBV19,ASTGWAGELF
TRBJ2-1,9,TRBV11-3,ATGGGYEQF
TRBJ1-1,11,TRBV9,ASSVDQVGEAF
TRBJ1-2,13,TRBV7-9,ASSLPGTANYGYT
TRBJ2-2,12,TRBV27,ASRQTRDTGELF
TRBJ2-1,13,TRBV2,ATLDGGISSNEQF
TRBJ2-7,14,TRBV7-2,ASSRSGGLGSYEQY
TRBJ2-7,13,TRBV6-5,ASSYSRDRGREQY
TRBJ2-3,18,TRBV5-1,ASSSPSGTSGMVGTDTQY
TRBJ1-5,13,TRBV5-6,ASSLAGGFNQPQH
TRBJ2-2,12,TRBV7-7,ASSPTRGGGELF
TRBJ1-2,10,TRBV27,ASSLTGVGYT
TRBJ2-1,9,TRBV27,ASYRGHEQF
TRBJ2-2,15,TRBV13,ASFPLGIKGDTGELF
TRBJ1-2,14,TRBV30,AWSGGGVLSNYGYT
TRBJ2-3,10,TRBV7-9,ASSSQGTSPY
TRBJ2-7,12,TRBV5-1,ASSLGGQNYEQY